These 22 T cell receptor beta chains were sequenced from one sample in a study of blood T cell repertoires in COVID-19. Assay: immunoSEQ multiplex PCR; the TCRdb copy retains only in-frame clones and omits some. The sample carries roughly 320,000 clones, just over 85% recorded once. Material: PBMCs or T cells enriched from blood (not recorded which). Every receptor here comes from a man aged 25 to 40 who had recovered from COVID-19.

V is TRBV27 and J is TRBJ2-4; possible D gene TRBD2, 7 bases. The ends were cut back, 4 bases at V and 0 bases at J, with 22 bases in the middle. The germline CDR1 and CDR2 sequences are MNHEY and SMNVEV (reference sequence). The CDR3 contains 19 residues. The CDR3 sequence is CASSSFPAGAALAKNIQYF. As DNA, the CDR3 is TGTGCCAGCAGTTCCTTCCCCGCGGGGGCCGCATTAGCCAAAAACATTCAGTACTTC.

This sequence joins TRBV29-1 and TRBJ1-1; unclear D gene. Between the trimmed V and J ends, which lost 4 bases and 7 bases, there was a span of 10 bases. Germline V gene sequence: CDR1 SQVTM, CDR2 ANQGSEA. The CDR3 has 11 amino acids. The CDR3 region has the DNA TGCAGCGTTGGACGGGTCCTTGAAGCTTTCTTT. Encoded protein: CSVGRVLEAFF. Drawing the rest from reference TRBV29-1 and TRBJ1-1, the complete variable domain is SAVISQKPSRDICQRGTSLTIQCQVDSQVTMMFWYRQQPGQSLTLIATANQGSEATYESGFVIDKFPISRPNLTFSTLTVSNMSPEDSSIYLCSVGRVLEAFFGQGTRLTVV.

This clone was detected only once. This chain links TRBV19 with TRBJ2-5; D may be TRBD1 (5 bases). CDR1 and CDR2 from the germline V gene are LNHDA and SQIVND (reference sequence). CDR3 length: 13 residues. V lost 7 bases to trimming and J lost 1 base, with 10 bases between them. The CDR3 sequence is CASKRGSQETQYF. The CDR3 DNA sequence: TGTGCCAGTAAAAGGGGCAGCCAAGAGACCCAGTACTTC.

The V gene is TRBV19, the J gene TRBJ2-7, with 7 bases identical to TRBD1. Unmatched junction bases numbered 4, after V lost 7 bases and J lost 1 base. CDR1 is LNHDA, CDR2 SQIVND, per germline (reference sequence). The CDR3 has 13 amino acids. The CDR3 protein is CASNPGQSYEQYF. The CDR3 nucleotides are TGTGCCAGTAATCCGGGACAGTCCTACGAGCAGTACTTC.

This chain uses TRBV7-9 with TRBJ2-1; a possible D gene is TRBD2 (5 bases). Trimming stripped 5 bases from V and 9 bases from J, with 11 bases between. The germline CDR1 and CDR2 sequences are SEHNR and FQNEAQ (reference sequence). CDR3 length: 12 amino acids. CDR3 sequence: CASSPEVGEQFF. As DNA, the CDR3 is TGTGCCAGCAGCCCGGAGGTGGGTGAGCAGTTCTTC.

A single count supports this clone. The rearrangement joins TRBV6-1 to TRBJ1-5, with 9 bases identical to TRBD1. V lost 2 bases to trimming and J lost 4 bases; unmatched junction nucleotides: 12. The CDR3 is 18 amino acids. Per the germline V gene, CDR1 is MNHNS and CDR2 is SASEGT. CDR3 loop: CASSEQGGQGSQNQPQHF. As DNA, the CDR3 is TGTGCCAGCAGTGAACAAGGGGGACAGGGTAGCCAAAATCAGCCCCAGCATTTT.

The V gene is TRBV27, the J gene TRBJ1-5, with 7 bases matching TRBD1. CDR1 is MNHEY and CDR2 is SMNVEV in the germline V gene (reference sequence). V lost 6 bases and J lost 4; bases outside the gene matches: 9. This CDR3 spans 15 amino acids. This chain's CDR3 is CASSVTGIINQPQHF. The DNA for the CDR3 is TGTGCCAGCAGCGTGACAGGGATTATTAATCAGCCCCAGCATTTT.

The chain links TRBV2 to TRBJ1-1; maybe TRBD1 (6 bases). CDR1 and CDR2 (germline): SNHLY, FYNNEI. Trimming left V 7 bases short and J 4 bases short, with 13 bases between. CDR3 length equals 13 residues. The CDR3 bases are TGTGCCAGCATCATAGCAGGGGCCACTGAAGCTTTCTTT. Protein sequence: CASIIAGATEAFF.

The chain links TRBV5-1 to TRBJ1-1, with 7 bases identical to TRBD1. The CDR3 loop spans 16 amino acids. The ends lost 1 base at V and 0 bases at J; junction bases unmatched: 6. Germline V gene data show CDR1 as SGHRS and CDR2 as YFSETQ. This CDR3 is CASSLSGGPMNTEAFF. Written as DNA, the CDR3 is TGCGCCAGCAGCTTGTCAGGGGGACCCATGAACACTGAAGCTTTCTTT.

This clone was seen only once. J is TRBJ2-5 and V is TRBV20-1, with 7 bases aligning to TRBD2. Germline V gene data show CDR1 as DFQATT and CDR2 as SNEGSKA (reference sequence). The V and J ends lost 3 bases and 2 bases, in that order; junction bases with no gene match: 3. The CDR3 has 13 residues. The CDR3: CSASYGGQETQYF. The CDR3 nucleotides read TGCAGTGCTAGTTACGGGGGGCAAGAGACCCAGTACTTC.

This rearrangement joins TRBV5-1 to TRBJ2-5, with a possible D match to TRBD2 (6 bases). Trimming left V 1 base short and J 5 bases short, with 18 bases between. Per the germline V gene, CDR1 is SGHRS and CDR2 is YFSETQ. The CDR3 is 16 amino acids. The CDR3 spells CASSLYYQQGGETQYF. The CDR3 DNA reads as TGCGCCAGCAGCTTGTACTACCAGCAAGGAGGGGAGACCCAGTACTTC.

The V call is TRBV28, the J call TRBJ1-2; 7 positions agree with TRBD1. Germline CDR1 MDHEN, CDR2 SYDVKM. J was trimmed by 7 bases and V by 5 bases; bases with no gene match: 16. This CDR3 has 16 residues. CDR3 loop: CASSNRLRGGAGGYTF. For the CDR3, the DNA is TGTGCCAGCAGTAACCGGCTCAGAGGGGGCGCGGGTGGCTACACCTTC.

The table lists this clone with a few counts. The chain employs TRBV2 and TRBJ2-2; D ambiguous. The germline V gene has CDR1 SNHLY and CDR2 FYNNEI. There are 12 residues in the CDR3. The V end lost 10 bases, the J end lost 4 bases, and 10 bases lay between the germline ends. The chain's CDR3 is CAKTSLTGELFF. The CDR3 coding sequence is TGTGCCAAAACGAGTCTCACCGGGGAGCTGTTTTTT. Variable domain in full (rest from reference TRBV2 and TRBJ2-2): EPEVTQTPSHQVTQMGQEVILRCVPISNHLYFYWYRQILGQKVEFLVSFYNNEISEKSEIFDDQFSVERPDGSNFTLKIRSTKLEDSAMYFCAKTSLTGELFFGEGSRLTVL.

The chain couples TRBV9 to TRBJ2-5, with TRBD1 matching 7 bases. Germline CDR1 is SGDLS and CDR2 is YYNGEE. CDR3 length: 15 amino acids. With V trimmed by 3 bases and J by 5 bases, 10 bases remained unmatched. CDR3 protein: CASSAGEGARETQYF. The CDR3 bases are TGTGCCAGCAGCGCCGGAGAGGGGGCCAGGGAGACCCAGTACTTC. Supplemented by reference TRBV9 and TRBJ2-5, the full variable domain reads DSGVTQTPKHLITATGQRVTLRCSPRSGDLSVYWYQQSLDQGLQFLIQYYNGEERAKGNILERFSAQQFPDLHSELNLSSLELGDSALYFCASSAGEGARETQYFGPGTRLLVL.

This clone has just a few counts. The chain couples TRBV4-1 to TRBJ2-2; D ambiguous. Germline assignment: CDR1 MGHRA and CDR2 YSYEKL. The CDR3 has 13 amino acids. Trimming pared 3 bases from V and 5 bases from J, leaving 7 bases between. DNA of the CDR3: TGCGCCAGCAGCCATCAGGTAACCGGGGAGCTGTTTTTT. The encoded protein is CASSHQVTGELFF.

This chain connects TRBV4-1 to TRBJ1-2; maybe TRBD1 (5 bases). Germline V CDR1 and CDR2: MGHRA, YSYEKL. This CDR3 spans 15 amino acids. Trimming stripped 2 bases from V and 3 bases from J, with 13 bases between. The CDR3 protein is CASSQKAEGHYGYTF. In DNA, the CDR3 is TGCGCCAGCAGCCAAAAAGCGGAGGGACACTATGGCTACACCTTC.

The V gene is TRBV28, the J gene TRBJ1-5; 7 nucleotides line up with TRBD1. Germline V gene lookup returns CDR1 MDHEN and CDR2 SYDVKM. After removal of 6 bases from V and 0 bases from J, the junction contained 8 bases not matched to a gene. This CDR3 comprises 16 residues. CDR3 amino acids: CASRGTGARSNQPQHF. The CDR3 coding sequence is TGTGCCAGCAGGGGCACAGGGGCCCGTAGCAATCAGCCCCAGCATTTT. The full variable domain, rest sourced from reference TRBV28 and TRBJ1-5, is DVKVTQSSRYLVKRTGEKVFLECVQDMDHENMFWYRQDPGLGLRLIYFSYDVKMKEKGDIPEGYSVSREKKERFSLILESASTNQTSMYLCASRGTGARSNQPQHFGDGTRLSIL.

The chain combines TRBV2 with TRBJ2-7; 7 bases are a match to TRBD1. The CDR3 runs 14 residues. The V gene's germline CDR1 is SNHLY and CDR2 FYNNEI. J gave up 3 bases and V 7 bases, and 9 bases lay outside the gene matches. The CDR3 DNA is TGTGCCAGCACTCCTCGGGACAGCCGCTACGAGCAGTACTTC. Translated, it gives CASTPRDSRYEQYF.

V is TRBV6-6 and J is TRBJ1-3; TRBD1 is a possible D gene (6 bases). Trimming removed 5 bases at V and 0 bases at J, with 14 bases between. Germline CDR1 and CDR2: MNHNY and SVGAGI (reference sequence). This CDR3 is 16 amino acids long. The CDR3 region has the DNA TGTGCCAGCAGTCCATCGGACAGCCTCTCTGGAAACACCATATATTTT. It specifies CASSPSDSLSGNTIYF.

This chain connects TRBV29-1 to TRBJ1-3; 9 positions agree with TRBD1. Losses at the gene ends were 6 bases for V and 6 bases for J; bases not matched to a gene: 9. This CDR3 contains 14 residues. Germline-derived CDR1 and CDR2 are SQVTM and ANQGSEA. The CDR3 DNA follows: TGCAGCGTCGCCCCGGGACAGGGATCAAACACCATATATTTT. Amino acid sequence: CSVAPGQGSNTIYF. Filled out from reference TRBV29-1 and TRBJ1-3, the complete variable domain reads SAVISQKPSRDICQRGTSLTIQCQVDSQVTMMFWYRQQPGQSLTLIATANQGSEATYESGFVIDKFPISRPNLTFSTLTVSNMSPEDSSIYLCSVAPGQGSNTIYFGEGSWLTVV.

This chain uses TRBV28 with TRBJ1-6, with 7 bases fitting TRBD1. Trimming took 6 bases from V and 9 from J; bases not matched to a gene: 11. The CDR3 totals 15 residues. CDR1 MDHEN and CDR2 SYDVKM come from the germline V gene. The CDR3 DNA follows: TGTGCCAGCAGACGAGACAGGGCGAAGCCTTCACCCCTCCACTTT. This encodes CASRRDRAKPSPLHF.

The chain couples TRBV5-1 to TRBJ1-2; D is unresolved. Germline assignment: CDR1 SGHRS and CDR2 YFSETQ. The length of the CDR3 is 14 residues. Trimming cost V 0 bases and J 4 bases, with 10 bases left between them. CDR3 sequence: CASSLEAAGYGYTF. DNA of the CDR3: TGCGCCAGCAGCTTGGAGGCCGCAGGCTATGGCTACACCTTC. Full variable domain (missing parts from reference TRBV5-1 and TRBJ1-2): KAGVTQTPRYLIKTRGQQVTLSCSPISGHRSVSWYQQTPGQGLQFLFEYFSETQRNKGNFPGRFSGRQFSNSRSEMNVSTLELGDSALYLCASSLEAAGYGYTFGSGTRLTVV.